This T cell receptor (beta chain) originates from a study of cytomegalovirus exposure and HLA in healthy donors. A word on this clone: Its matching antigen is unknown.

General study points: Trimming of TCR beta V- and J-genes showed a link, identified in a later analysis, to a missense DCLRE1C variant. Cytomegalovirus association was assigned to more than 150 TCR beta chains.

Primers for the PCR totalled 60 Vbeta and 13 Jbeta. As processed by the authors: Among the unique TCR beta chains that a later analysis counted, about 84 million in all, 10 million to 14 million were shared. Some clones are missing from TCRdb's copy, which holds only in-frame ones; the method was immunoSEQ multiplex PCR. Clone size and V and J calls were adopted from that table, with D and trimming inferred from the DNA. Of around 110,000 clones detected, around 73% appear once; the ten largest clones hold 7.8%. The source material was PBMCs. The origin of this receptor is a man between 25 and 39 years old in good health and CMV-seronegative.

Here the CDR3 DNA reads TGTGCCAGCAGCTTACCCTCGGGACTAGCGGGATCCTACGAGCAGTACTTC. Translation: CASSLPSGLAGSYEQYF. The chain combines TRBV7-9 with TRBJ2-7; 13 bases fit TRBD2. The CDR3 runs 17 residues. The junction had 5 bases not matched to a gene; V was cut back by 2 bases and J by 1 base. The germline V gene encodes CDR1 SEHNR and CDR2 FQNEAQ (reference sequence).